The 17 T cell receptor beta chains given below trace back to one sample, sequenced in a study of blood T cells in healthy people across ages. Primers used in a second PCR of about 6 to 12 cycles were a sample-barcoded 5' primer and a J-beta primer mix. TCRdb reprocessed the 5' RACE reads via MiXCR and lists one record per CDR3 protein. The table lists over 1,500,000 distinct CDR3 sequences, just under 50% of them singletons. The sample was blood. All receptors derive from a woman in her forties in good health.

The J gene is TRBJ2-7, the V gene TRBV27; D is tentatively TRBD1 or TRBD2 (8 bases each). From germline, CDR1 is MNHEY and CDR2 SMNVEV (reference sequence). Between the trimmed V and J ends, which lost 4 bases and 10 bases, there was a span of 23 bases. This CDR3 region has 15 residues. Here the CDR3 reads CASSCEAGAQGAQYF. As DNA, the CDR3 is TGTGCCAGCAGTTGTGAAGCGGGGGCGCAGGGGGCCCAGTACTTC.

The chain carries TRBV12-3 or TRBV12-4 and TRBJ1-1; D call uncertain. Trimming took off 3 bases at V and 3 bases at J, with 11 bases between the two ends. This CDR3 has 14 amino acids. CDR3 loop: CASSFRSGYTEAFF. DNA of the CDR3: TGTGCCAGCAGTTTCAGGTCGGGATACACTGAAGCTTTCTTT.

The chain combines TRBV7-2 with TRBJ2-5; D may be TRBD2 (5 bases). Trimming left V 6 bases short and J 5 bases short, with 7 bases between. From germline, CDR1 is SGHTA and CDR2 FQGNSA. CDR3 size: 11 residues. The CDR3 protein is CASSIAETQYF. CDR3 in DNA: TGTGCCAGCAGTATAGCGGAGACCCAGTACTTC.

On this clonotype: A much larger clone lies one base from this, so it may be a read error. This chain links TRBV7-2 with TRBJ2-5; TRBD1 or TRBD2 may be the D gene (5 bases each). The J call may be mistaken, given a closer DNA end match to TRBJ2-1. CDR1 is SGHTA and CDR2 is FQGNSA in the germline V gene. The CDR3 runs 13 residues. CDR3 in DNA: TGTGCCAGCAGCTGGGGACGGCAAGAGACCCAGTTCTTC. Translation gives CASSWGRQETQFF.

Remarks on this clonotype: A much larger clone differs by one base, so this may be a read error. V is TRBV20-1 and J is TRBJ2-7, with TRBD1 as a possible D gene (6 bases). The CDR3 contains 12 residues. Germline V CDR1 and CDR2: DFQATT, SNEGSKA (reference sequence). Between the trimmed V and J ends, which lost 2 bases and 10 bases, there was a span of 15 bases. The chain's CDR3 is CSARSGANRQYF. DNA for the CDR3: TGCAGTGCTAGATCAGGGGCAAATCGACAGTACTTC.

In this sample, this clonotype turned up a few times. The chain recombines TRBV29-1 with TRBJ2-5; no reliable D call. Germline CDR1 and CDR2: SQVTM and ANQGSEA. The V end was cut by 8 bases, the J end by 4 bases, with 11 bases between. The CDR3 is 11 amino acids. CDR3 region: CSLWGRETQYF. The DNA for the CDR3 is TGCAGCCTCTGGGGTAGAGAGACCCAGTACTTC.

V is TRBV6-6 and J is TRBJ2-3; perhaps TRBD1 as D (5 bases). The CDR3 is made up of 16 amino acids. Trimming took 7 bases from V and 4 from J, leaving 21 bases between them. Per germline, CDR1 MNHNY and CDR2 SVGAGI (reference sequence). The DNA of the CDR3 is TGTGCCAGCACCTACCGAGACGTTAGGGGCGCAGATACGCAGTATTTT. Translating it yields CASTYRDVRGADTQYF.

This clonotype occurred a few times. The chain joins TRBV5-1 to TRBJ1-1, with 11 bases identical to TRBD1. V lost 2 bases, J lost 2 bases, and 8 bases stayed unmatched. The CDR3 runs 17 residues. Germline V gives CDR1 SGHRS, CDR2 YFSETQ. CDR3 residues: CASSFRGTGGSNTEAFF. DNA of the CDR3: TGCGCCAGCAGCTTCCGCGGGACAGGGGGTTCTAACACTGAAGCTTTCTTT.

V and J are TRBV13 and TRBJ2-7; D is uncertain. V shed 5 bases and J shed 5 bases, with 7 bases lying between them. Germline V CDR1 and CDR2: PRHDT, FYEKMQ (reference sequence). The CDR3 is 11 amino acids. The CDR3 region has the DNA TGTGCCAGCAGCACCAGGAACGAGCAGTACTTC. The encoded protein is CASSTRNEQYF.

The chain has TRBV7-2 and TRBJ2-2; 14 bases map to TRBD2. CDR3 length equals 17 residues. The germline CDR1 and CDR2 sequences are SGHTA and FQGNSA. Trimming at V came to 5 bases and at J to 5 bases, leaving 7 bases not matched to a gene. The CDR3: CASSPGLAGGFTGELFF. In DNA form, the CDR3 reads TGTGCCAGCAGCCCCGGACTAGCGGGGGGTTTTACCGGGGAGCTGTTTTTT.

A few counts support this clonotype. V gene TRBV4-2 combines with J gene TRBJ2-2, with D maybe TRBD2 (6 bases). V was shortened by 4 bases and J by 1 base, with 10 bases between the two germline ends. CDR3 length: 15 amino acids. Looked up from germline, CDR1 is LGHNA and CDR2 is YNFKEQ. CDR3 bases: TGTGCCAGCAGCCGCTTGGAGGGGAACACCGGGGAGCTGTTTTTT. This encodes CASSRLEGNTGELFF.

The rearrangement links TRBV7-2 to TRBJ1-2; TRBD1 matches at 11 bases. With 2 bases clipped from V and 3 bases from J, the junction kept 5 bases outside the gene matches. In germline, CDR1 is SGHTA, CDR2 FQGNSA. CDR3 length: 16 amino acids. CDR3 amino acids: CASSLWGDRGYYGYTF. The CDR3 coding sequence is TGTGCCAGCAGCTTATGGGGGGACAGGGGGTACTATGGCTACACCTTC.

The table lists this clonotype with a few counts. V is TRBV7-2 and J is TRBJ2-1; D may be TRBD1 or TRBD2 (5 bases each). Between the trimmed V and J ends, which lost 4 bases and 1 base, there was a span of 14 bases. CDR1 SGHTA and CDR2 FQGNSA come from the germline V gene. The CDR3 runs to 16 residues. The DNA for the CDR3 is TGTGCCAGCAGCTACTCCGGGACCAAATCCTACAATGAGCAGTTCTTC. It encodes CASSYSGTKSYNEQFF.

In this sample, this clonotype turned up a few times. The chain is built from TRBV20-1 and TRBJ2-5; 13 nucleotides agree with TRBD2. This CDR3 region has 17 residues. The V and J ends lost 0 bases and 5 bases, in that order; junction bases with no gene match: 9. Germline V CDR1 and CDR2: DFQATT, SNEGSKA (reference sequence). The CDR3 nucleotides read TGCAGTGCTAGAGATATGAGACTAGCGGGGGGCTCTGAGACCCAGTACTTC. It is translated as CSARDMRLAGGSETQYF.

The chain joins TRBV9 to TRBJ2-5; TRBD2 aligns across 11 bases. Per germline, CDR1 SGDLS and CDR2 YYNGEE. The CDR3 spans 17 residues. Trimming cost V 3 bases and J 2 bases; bases outside gene matches: 9. CDR3 region: CASSAHASGGFQETQYF. CDR3 DNA: TGTGCCAGCAGCGCACACGCTAGCGGGGGGTTTCAAGAGACCCAGTACTTC.

The genes are TRBV14 and TRBJ1-2; D is unresolved. Trimming left V 0 bases short and J 4 bases short, with 12 bases between. This CDR3 contains 15 residues. Germline CDR1 is SGHDN and CDR2 is FVKESK. The CDR3 bases are TGTGCCAGCAGCCAAGATGGCAAGGACCTCTATGGCTACACCTTC. It translates to CASSQDGKDLYGYTF. Filled out from reference TRBV14 and TRBJ1-2, the complete variable domain reads EAGVTQFPSHSVIEKGQTVTLRCDPISGHDNLYWYRRVMGKEIKFLLHFVKESKQDESGMPNNRFLAERTGGTYSTLKVQPAELEDSGVYFCASSQDGKDLYGYTFGSGTRLTVV.

The V and J genes are TRBV7-9 and TRBJ1-1; perhaps TRBD1 as D (6 bases). CDR1 and CDR2 (germline): SEHNR, FQNEAQ (reference sequence). Trimming shortened V by 2 bases and J by 5 bases, and 24 bases separated the two germline ends. The CDR3 is made up of 18 amino acids. This chain's CDR3 is CASSLTPTPGRGGTEAFF. CDR3 DNA: TGTGCCAGCAGCTTAACCCCCACGCCTGGCAGGGGAGGGACTGAAGCTTTCTTT.